This T cell receptor (beta chain) stems from a study of lung T cells in sarcoidosis with Löfgren's syndrome. Each CDR3 protein gets one entry after TCRdb re-called the reads with MiXCR. The repertoire holds around 1,900 distinct CDR3 sequences, 25% to 30% seen once, with 7.5% to 10% in the top ten. This clonotype is medium-sized by share. Trimming cost V 5 bases and J 3 bases, with 17 bases left between them. This CDR3 has 15 amino acids. Germline CDR1 LGHDT, CDR2 YNNKEL (reference sequence). This rearrangement joins TRBV3-1 to TRBJ2-7, with D possibly TRBD2 on 6 matching bases. This TCR came from a human donor with sarcoidosis (Löfgren's syndrome or another form), or a control subject (not recorded which). Source material: CD4+ T cells from bronchoalveolar lavage. The CDR3 sequence is CASSNFVGGNYEQYF. As DNA, the CDR3 is TGTGCCAGCAGCAACTTCGTGGGAGGTAACTACGAGCAGTACTTC.